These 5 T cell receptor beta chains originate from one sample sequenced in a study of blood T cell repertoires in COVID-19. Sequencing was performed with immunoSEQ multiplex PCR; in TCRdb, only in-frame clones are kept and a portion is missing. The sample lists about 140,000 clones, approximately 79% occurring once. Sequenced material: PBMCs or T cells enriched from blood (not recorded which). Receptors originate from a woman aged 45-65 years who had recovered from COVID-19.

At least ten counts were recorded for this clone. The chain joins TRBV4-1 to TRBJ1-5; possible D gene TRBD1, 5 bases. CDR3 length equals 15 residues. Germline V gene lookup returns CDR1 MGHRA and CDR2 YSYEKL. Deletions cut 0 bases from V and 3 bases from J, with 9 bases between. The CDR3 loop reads CASSQEPTVNQPQHF. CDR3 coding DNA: TGCGCCAGCAGCCAAGAACCGACAGTCAATCAGCCCCAGCATTTT.

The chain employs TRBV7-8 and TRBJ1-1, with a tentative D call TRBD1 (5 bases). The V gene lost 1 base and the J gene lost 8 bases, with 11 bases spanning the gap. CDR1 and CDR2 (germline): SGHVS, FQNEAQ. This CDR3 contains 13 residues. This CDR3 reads CASSLGRRVEAFF. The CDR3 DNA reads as TGTGCCAGCAGCTTAGGGCGCAGGGTCGAAGCTTTCTTT. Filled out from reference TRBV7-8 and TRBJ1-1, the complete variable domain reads GAGVSQSPRYKVAKRGQDVALRCDPISGHVSLFWYQQALGQGPEFLTYFQNEAQLDKSGLPSDRFFAERPEGSVSTLKIQRTQQEDSAVYLCASSLGRRVEAFFGQGTRLTVV.

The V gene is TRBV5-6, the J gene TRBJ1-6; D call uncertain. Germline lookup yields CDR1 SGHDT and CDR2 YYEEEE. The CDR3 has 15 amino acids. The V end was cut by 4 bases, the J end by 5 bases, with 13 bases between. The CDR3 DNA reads TGTGCCAGCAGCGAGGAGTGGCGGAATAATTCACCCCTCCACTTT. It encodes CASSEEWRNNSPLHF. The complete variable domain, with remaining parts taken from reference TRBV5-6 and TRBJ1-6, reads DAGVTQSPTHLIKTRGQQVTLRCSPKSGHDTVSWYQQALGQGPQFIFQYYEEEERQRGNFPDRFSGHQFPNYSSELNVNALLLGDSALYLCASSEEWRNNSPLHFGNGTRLTVT.

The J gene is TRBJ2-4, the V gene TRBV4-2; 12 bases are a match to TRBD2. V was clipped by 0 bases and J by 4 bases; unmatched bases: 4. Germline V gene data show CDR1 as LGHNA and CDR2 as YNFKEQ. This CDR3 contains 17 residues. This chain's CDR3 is CASSQDRGLAGKNIQYF. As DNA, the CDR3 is TGTGCCAGCAGCCAAGATCGAGGACTAGCGGGGAAAAACATTCAGTACTTC.

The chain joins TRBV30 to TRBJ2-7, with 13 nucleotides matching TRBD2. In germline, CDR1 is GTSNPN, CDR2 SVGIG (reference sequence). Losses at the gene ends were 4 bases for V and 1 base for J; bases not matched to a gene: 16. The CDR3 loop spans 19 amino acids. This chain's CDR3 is CAWTRYSGTSGTLSYEQYF. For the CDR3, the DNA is TGTGCCTGGACCCGCTATTCCGGGACTAGCGGGACCCTATCCTACGAGCAGTACTTC.